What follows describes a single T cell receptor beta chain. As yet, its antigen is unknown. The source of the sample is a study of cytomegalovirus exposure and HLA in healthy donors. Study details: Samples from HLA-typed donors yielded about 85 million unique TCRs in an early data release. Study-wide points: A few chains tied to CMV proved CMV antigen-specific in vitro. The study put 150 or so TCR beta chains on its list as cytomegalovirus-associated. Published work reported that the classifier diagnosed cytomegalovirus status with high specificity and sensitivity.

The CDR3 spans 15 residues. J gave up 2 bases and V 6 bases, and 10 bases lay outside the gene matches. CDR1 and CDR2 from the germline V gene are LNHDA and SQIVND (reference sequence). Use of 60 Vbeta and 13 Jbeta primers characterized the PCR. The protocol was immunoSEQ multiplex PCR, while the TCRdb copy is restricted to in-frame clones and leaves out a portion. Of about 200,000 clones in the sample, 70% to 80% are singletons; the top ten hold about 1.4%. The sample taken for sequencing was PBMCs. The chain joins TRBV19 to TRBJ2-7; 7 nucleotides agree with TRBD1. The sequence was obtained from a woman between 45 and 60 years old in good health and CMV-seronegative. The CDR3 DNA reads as TGTGCCAGTAGACCCACGGGACAGACTCCCTACGAGCAGTACTTC. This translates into CASRPTGQTPYEQYF.